Here is one TCR beta chain with its context. In the PCR, 60 Vbeta and 13 Jbeta primers were used. Method: immunoSEQ multiplex PCR; TCRdb's copy keeps in-frame clones and lacks some. Here the sample spans roughly 120,000 clones, roughly 80% being singletons. This sample stems from a study of cytomegalovirus exposure and HLA in healthy donors. The receptor was derived from a male donor in good health and CMV-seronegative. The specimen sequenced was PBMCs.

DNA for the CDR3: TGTGCCAGCAGCGAGGCCGCACAGGGTGCTAATGAAAAACTGTTTTTT. Encoded protein: CASSEAAQGANEKLFF. The rearrangement joins TRBV9 to TRBJ1-4; a possible D gene is TRBD1 (6 bases). Germline CDR1 SGDLS, CDR2 YYNGEE. V was cut by 3 bases and J by 3 bases, with 15 bases left in between. CDR3 length equals 16 residues.